The clone carrying this T cell receptor beta chain was counted between two and nine times. The CDR3 is 13 amino acids. The V end was cut by 3 bases, the J end by 1 base, with 6 bases between. Germline V CDR1 and CDR2: GTSNPN, SVGIG (reference sequence). Assay used: immunoSEQ multiplex PCR; TCRdb lists only in-frame clones, some missing. The sample has roughly 500,000 clones; 89% are singletons. This sample is part of a study of blood T cell repertoires in COVID-19. The Seattle patients, enrolled during active infection, were followed longitudinally. The V and J genes are TRBV30 and TRBJ2-2; D might be TRBD2 (6 bases). Specimen: peripheral blood. This clonotype was obtained from a man between 18 and 35 years old with COVID-19, enrolled during active disease. The CDR3 sequence: CAWREGNTGELFF. The CDR3 coding sequence is TGTGCCTGGAGGGAGGGGAACACCGGGGAGCTGTTTTTT.